Shown below are 10 T cell receptor beta chains from a single sample sequenced in a study of T cells in Graves' hyperthyroidism and ophthalmopathy. Amplification of TCR beta CDR3 regions used RNA as the template. Researchers ran a first-round RT-PCR on the TCR CDR3 using the HTBI primer set. MiXCR was run by TCRdb on the multiplex PCR reads, yielding one entry per CDR3 protein. The sample lists about 350,000 distinct CDR3 sequences; roughly 14% were seen once. The source material was blood. The receptors originated from a woman under 40 with Graves' hyperthyroidism.

As regards this clonotype: An end of the junction does not agree with germline; a read error may underlie this. V gene TRBV9 combines with J gene TRBJ2-1; 8 nucleotides match TRBD1. The CDR3 contains 16 residues. The germline V gene has CDR1 SGDLS and CDR2 YYNGEE. CDR3 sequence: CASSVGGQGSVGEQSF. DNA for the CDR3: TGTGCCAGCAGCGTAGGAGGACAGGGTAGCGTGGGTGAGCAGTCCTTC.

This clonotype was counted a few times. This chain links TRBV11-2 with TRBJ1-1, with D tentatively TRBD1 (5 bases). This CDR3 contains 19 residues. CDR1 and CDR2 (germline): SGHAT, FQNNGV. V was shortened by 2 bases and J by 10 bases, with 32 bases between the two germline ends. CDR3 bases: TGTGCCAGCAGCTTACCACGGTTTTCTTCGAGGGGTGTGGCGGCGGTAGCTTTCTTT. Its protein product is CASSLPRFSSRGVAAVAFF.

The sample holds a few counts of this clonotype. The rearrangement links TRBV6-2 or TRBV6-3 to TRBJ2-3; 9 bases align to TRBD2. This CDR3 has 16 amino acids. V shed 1 base, J shed 0 bases, and the junction held 2 bases outside the gene matches. Germline V lookup: CDR1 MNHEY, CDR2 SVGEGT. This CDR3 is CASSYWAGGSTDTQYF. Here the CDR3 DNA reads TGTGCCAGCAGTTACTGGGCGGGAGGGAGCACAGATACGCAGTATTTT.

This clonotype was seen at least ten times. CDR3 sequence reads: CATGQGGLETQYF. CDR3 coding DNA: TGTGCCACCGGACAGGGGGGCTTGGAGACCCAGTACTTC. The J gene is TRBJ2-5, the V gene TRBV28; TRBD1 aligns across 10 bases. The CDR3 has 13 residues. Germline-derived CDR1 and CDR2 are MDHEN and SYDVKM. Trimming took 10 bases from V and 5 from J; bases not matched to a gene: 7.

This clonotype was counted only a few times. The chain employs TRBV20-1 and TRBJ2-6, with D possibly matching TRBD1 (6 bases). The CDR3 is 19 residues long. Trimming removed 1 base at V and 3 bases at J, with 22 bases between. The V gene's germline CDR1 is DFQATT and CDR2 SNEGSKA (reference sequence). CDR3 sequence: CSARVRPGHASDGANVLTF. DNA for the CDR3: TGCAGTGCTAGAGTCCGACCGGGACACGCTTCTGATGGGGCCAACGTCCTGACTTTC.

Only a few counts were recorded for this clonotype. This chain links TRBV29-1 with TRBJ2-3; 8 bases are a match to TRBD1. Trimming at V came to 6 bases and at J to 2 bases, leaving 10 bases not matched to a gene. Germline loops: CDR1 SQVTM, CDR2 ANQGSEA. The CDR3 is made up of 15 amino acids. The CDR3 is CSVAGSRGLTDTQYF. DNA for the CDR3: TGCAGCGTCGCCGGCTCCAGGGGGCTCACAGATACGCAGTATTTT.

The rearrangement links TRBV3-1 to TRBJ1-1, with TRBD1 as a possible D gene (5 bases). The CDR3 covers 13 residues. Germline CDR1 reads LGHDT; CDR2 reads YNNKEL (reference sequence). V was pared by 7 bases and J by 2 bases, with 11 bases between. Here the CDR3 reads CASNLGANTEAFF. The CDR3 DNA reads as TGTGCCAGCAACCTCGGGGCTAACACTGAAGCTTTCTTT.

This clonotype was recorded at least ten times. V usage is TRBV11-2 and J usage is TRBJ2-1, with 12 bases matching TRBD2. Germline CDR1 reads SGHAT; CDR2 reads FQNNGV. V trimming: 5 bases; J trimming: 7 bases; junction bases outside the gene matches: 6. The CDR3 is 15 amino acids. The CDR3, as DNA: TGTGCCAGCAGCCCGACTAGCGGGAGCAAGAATGAGCAGTTCTTC. Protein product: CASSPTSGSKNEQFF.

The chain links TRBV19 to TRBJ2-3; maybe TRBD1 (7 bases). The V and J ends lost 10 bases and 3 bases respectively, with 20 bases between them. Germline assignment: CDR1 LNHDA and CDR2 SQIVND (reference sequence). This CDR3 spans 15 amino acids. The CDR3 bases are TGTGCCACCGCACGGCCTGCAGGGGGGACAGATACGCAGTATTTT. Protein: CATARPAGGTDTQYF.

The rearrangement joins TRBV28 to TRBJ1-1; no definite D call. CDR1 and CDR2 from the germline V gene are MDHEN and SYDVKM. CDR3 size: 13 residues. The V gene lost 5 bases and the J gene lost 11 bases, with 18 bases spanning the gap. The CDR3 is CASSSGVFGRAFF. The CDR3 DNA reads TGTGCCAGCAGTAGCGGGGTTTTCGGGCGCGCTTTCTTT.